The present T cell receptor (beta chain) was sequenced within a study of blood T cell repertoires in COVID-19. Germline V CDR1 and CDR2: SGHTA, FQGTGA. Trimming cost V 6 bases and J 6 bases; bases outside gene matches: 4. The CDR3 consists of 13 residues. Here immunoSEQ multiplex PCR was the method, and the copy in TCRdb shows in-frame clones only, minus some. The sample has more than 30,000 clones, roughly 91% seen once. The TCR sequence derives from a man between 60 and 75 years old with active COVID-19. The sample comprised peripheral blood. The rearrangement uses TRBV7-3 and TRBJ2-3; 9 bases map to TRBD2. The CDR3 loop is CASSLAGADTQYF. CDR3 coding DNA: TGTGCCAGCAGTTTAGCGGGAGCCGATACGCAGTATTTT.